A single sample gave rise to the 2 T cell receptor beta chains below, sequenced in a study of T cells in Graves' hyperthyroidism and ophthalmopathy. Using RNA transcripts as the source, TCR beta CDR3 regions were amplified. First-round RT-PCR of the TCR CDR3 relied on the HTBI primer set. TCRdb passed the multiplex PCR reads through MiXCR, listing each CDR3 protein once. The data contain approximately 200,000 distinct CDR3 sequences, approximately 20% of them singletons. Sequenced input: blood. These receptor sequences come from a middle-aged man with Graves' hyperthyroidism.

This clonotype is labeled large. This chain joins TRBV7-2 and TRBJ2-7; 11 bases map to TRBD2. The CDR3 spans 17 residues. Germline V lookup: CDR1 SGHTA, CDR2 FQGNSA. V was clipped by 1 base and J by 4 bases; unmatched bases: 9. The CDR3 DNA reads TGTGCCAGCAGCTTAGGTATAGCGGGGGGGATAAGTTACGAGCAGTACTTC. It yields the protein CASSLGIAGGISYEQYF.

Only a few counts were recorded for this clonotype. The J gene is TRBJ2-7, the V gene TRBV30; 9 bases agree with TRBD2. The CDR3 has 17 amino acids. Germline CDR1 reads GTSNPN; CDR2 reads SVGIG (reference sequence). The trim removed 8 bases at V and 3 bases at J, leaving 20 bases unmatched. The CDR3 here is CAVQPGRLAGIGYEQYF. The DNA for the CDR3 is TGTGCCGTCCAACCAGGGAGGCTAGCGGGAATTGGCTACGAGCAGTACTTC.